Below, 21 T cell receptor beta chains from the same sample are listed, as sequenced in a study of shared clonotypes between healthy human individuals (dated by TCRdb to the early 2020s). Libraries were made using the immunoSEQ multiplex PCR assay. The table comes from immuneACCESS by way of TCRdb, which keeps in-frame sequences with V and J called. Part of the clones is missing from these tables; in studies checked, under half for an unresolved V gene and the rest for unknown reasons. The sample table lists about 1 million clones, about 74% of them with a count of one. Around 1.4% of the sample belongs to the ten largest clones. The sequencing sample was made of memory CD4+ T cells sorted from blood. In light of the paper, this sample's cell subset or site label describes: CD45RA-negative fraction. The receptor source for this set is a man between 18 and 29 years old in good health.

Concerning this clone itself: A far bigger clonotype differs at one base, so this is likely a read error. The rearrangement links TRBV2 to TRBJ2-3; 8 bases fit TRBD2. The CDR3 runs to 14 residues. CDR1 is SNHLY, CDR2 FYNNEI, per germline. This CDR3 is CASNELAGTDTQYF. The CDR3 DNA sequence: TGTGCCAGCAATGAACTAGCGGGCACAGATACGCAGTATTTT.

The chain couples TRBV2 to TRBJ2-5; D may be TRBD1 (5 bases). CDR3 length equals 12 residues. Trimming took off 5 bases at V and 7 bases at J, with 11 bases between the two ends. Germline-derived CDR1 and CDR2 are SNHLY and FYNNEI. The CDR3 is CASSPLTGTQYF. CDR3 coding DNA: TGTGCCAGCAGTCCCCTAACAGGGACCCAGTACTTC.

The chain joins TRBV11-3 to TRBJ2-1, with D possibly matching TRBD1 (6 bases). This CDR3 comprises 14 residues. CDR1 and CDR2 from the germline V gene are SGHNT and YENEEA. The ends were cut back, 1 base at V and 4 bases at J, with 8 bases in the middle. CDR3 loop: CASSLGQGYNEQFF. The CDR3 DNA reads TGTGCCAGCAGCTTAGGGCAGGGGTACAATGAGCAGTTCTTC. Full variable domain (outside the CDR3, taken from reference TRBV11-3 and TRBJ2-1): EAGVVQSPRYKIIEKKQPVAFWCNPISGHNTLYWYLQNLGQGPELLIRYENEEAVDDSQLPKDRFSAERLKGVDSTLKIQPAELGDSAVYLCASSLGQGYNEQFFGPGTRLTVL.

The chain links TRBV5-1 to TRBJ2-1; 10 bases fit TRBD2. This CDR3 has 15 residues. Germline lookup yields CDR1 SGHRS and CDR2 YFSETQ. Losses at the gene ends were 3 bases for V and 4 bases for J; bases not matched to a gene: 4. CDR3 nucleotides: TGCGCCAGCAGCTATTGGACTAGCGGATACAATGAGCAGTTCTTC. Encoded protein: CASSYWTSGYNEQFF.

The rearrangement links TRBV21-1 to TRBJ2-3; the tabulated D call, TRBD1, remains unverified against the DNA. TRBV21-1 is flagged as a pseudogene. The CDR3 is 15 amino acids. CDR3: CASSYRDSGTDTQYF. In nucleotides, the CDR3 is TGTGCCAGCAGCTACCGGGACAGTGGGACAGATACGCAGTATTTT.

The chain combines TRBV5-4 with TRBJ2-5; 13 nucleotides align to TRBD2. This CDR3 spans 13 amino acids. Looked up from germline, CDR1 is SGHNT and CDR2 is YYREEE (reference sequence). V shed 7 bases, J shed 3 bases, and the junction held 0 bases outside the gene matches. The CDR3 spells CASGLAGEETQYF. In nucleotides, the CDR3 is TGTGCCAGCGGACTAGCGGGAGAAGAGACCCAGTACTTC.

The chain links TRBV30 to TRBJ1-1; no definite D call. The V end lost 0 bases, the J end lost 0 bases, and 8 bases lay between the germline ends. Germline V CDR1 and CDR2: GTSNPN, SVGIG (reference sequence). The CDR3 runs 14 residues. CDR3 DNA: TGTGCCTGGAGTGTAAGAGACCTGAACACTGAAGCTTTCTTT. Its translation: CAWSVRDLNTEAFF. Full variable domain (remainder filled in from reference TRBV30 and TRBJ1-1): SQTIHQWPATLVQPVGSPLSLECTVEGTSNPNLYWYRQAAGRGLQLLFYSVGIGQISSEVPQNLSASRPQDRQFILSSKKLLLSDSGFYLCAWSVRDLNTEAFFGQGTRLTVV.

V usage is TRBV5-1 and J usage is TRBJ2-7; D is undetermined. The germline CDR1 and CDR2 sequences are SGHRS and YFSETQ. This CDR3 comprises 15 residues. V lost 4 bases and J lost 2, with 16 bases in between. CDR3 sequence: CASSPMGKGTYEQYF. The CDR3 region has the DNA TGCGCCAGCAGCCCGATGGGAAAGGGCACCTACGAGCAGTACTTC.

This chain uses TRBV6-1 with TRBJ1-2; D perhaps matches TRBD1 (5 bases). V was cut by 6 bases and J by 0 bases, with 14 bases left in between. This CDR3 is 15 amino acids long. Germline CDR1 MNHNS, CDR2 SASEGT. The CDR3: CASRPNGGSNYGYTF. CDR3 bases: TGTGCCAGCAGGCCTAACGGGGGATCTAACTATGGCTACACCTTC.

The chain uses TRBV6-1 and TRBJ2-4; possibly TRBD2 for D (7 bases). Trimming took off 3 bases at V and 0 bases at J, with 21 bases between the two ends. This CDR3 comprises 19 residues. CDR1 is MNHNS, CDR2 SASEGT, per germline. This CDR3 is CASSETPSGGARAKNIQYF. CDR3 nucleotide sequence: TGTGCCAGCAGTGAGACACCCTCTGGGGGGGCGCGAGCCAAAAACATTCAGTACTTC.

Notes on this clone: Other DNA sequences in this sample translate to the same CDR3. The V call is TRBV5-1, the J call TRBJ1-5; D call uncertain. The V gene lost 0 bases and the J gene lost 2 bases, with 9 bases spanning the gap. Germline V gene data show CDR1 as SGHRS and CDR2 as YFSETQ. The CDR3 totals 15 residues. The CDR3: CASSLDGLGNQPQHF. The CDR3 nucleotides read TGCGCCAGCAGCTTGGACGGCCTCGGCAATCAGCCCCAGCATTTT.

The rearrangement links TRBV5-1 to TRBJ1-1; D call uncertain. Germline V gene data show CDR1 as SGHRS and CDR2 as YFSETQ. The CDR3 sequence is 16 residues long. V shed 0 bases and J shed 0 bases, with 12 bases lying between them. Here the CDR3 reads CASSLATGGVNTEAFF. In DNA form, the CDR3 reads TGCGCCAGCAGCTTGGCTACCGGTGGTGTGAACACTGAAGCTTTCTTT.

The V gene is TRBV28, the J gene TRBJ2-4; D perhaps matches TRBD1 (6 bases). The V end lost 1 base, the J end lost 7 bases, and 14 bases lay between the germline ends. The germline gives CDR1 MDHEN, CDR2 SYDVKM. The CDR3 extends over 15 amino acids. The CDR3 here is CASSLLVRGSNIQYF. CDR3 bases: TGTGCCAGCAGTTTATTGGTCAGGGGATCGAACATTCAGTACTTC.

The chain carries TRBV5-6 and TRBJ2-1; D remains ambiguous. V lost 4 bases to trimming and J lost 7 bases, with 15 bases between them. The CDR3 totals 14 residues. Germline CDR1 and CDR2: SGHDT and YYEEEE. The CDR3 sequence is CASSGPPPENEQFF. The CDR3, as DNA: TGTGCCAGCAGCGGACCCCCCCCGGAGAATGAGCAGTTCTTC. The variable domain in full, completed from reference TRBV5-6 and TRBJ2-1, reads DAGVTQSPTHLIKTRGQQVTLRCSPKSGHDTVSWYQQALGQGPQFIFQYYEEEERQRGNFPDRFSGHQFPNYSSELNVNALLLGDSALYLCASSGPPPENEQFFGPGTRLTVL.

The V call is TRBV10-1, the J call TRBJ2-7; 9 bases fit TRBD1. The CDR3 is made up of 14 amino acids. The ends lost 4 bases at V and 5 bases at J; junction bases unmatched: 6. Germline CDR1 WNHNN, CDR2 SYGVQD (reference sequence). CDR3 nucleotide sequence: TGCGCCAGCAGTGGGGGACAGGGAATAAACGAGCAGTACTTC. Its protein product is CASSGGQGINEQYF.

The chain couples TRBV13 to TRBJ2-5; TRBD2 matches 8 bases. The CDR3 covers 14 residues. The junction had 1 base not matched to a gene; V was cut back by 4 bases and J by 0 bases. Germline CDR1 and CDR2: PRHDT and FYEKMQ (reference sequence). The CDR3 DNA reads TGTGCCAGCAGCTCGGGGGGGTACCAAGAGACCCAGTACTTC. It is translated as CASSSGGYQETQYF.

Comments on this clone: As the CDR3 is not closed by the conserved phenylalanine or tryptophan, this likely results from a read error. This chain joins TRBV4-3 and TRBJ1-2, with a tentative D call TRBD1 (5 bases). The CDR3 has 16 residues. In germline, CDR1 is LGHNA, CDR2 YSLEER. The germline V and J ends were trimmed by 0 bases and 4 bases, with 15 bases remaining between them. CDR3 amino acids: CASSQDKATGLYGYTL. The CDR3 DNA sequence: TGCGCCAGCAGCCAAGATAAGGCGACGGGGCTCTATGGCTACACCCTC.

This sequence joins TRBV23-1 and TRBJ1-2; 7 positions match TRBD1. TRBV23-1 is known as an ORF, though its function is uncertain. The ends lost 8 bases at V and 4 bases at J; junction bases unmatched: 13. The CDR3 runs 15 residues. As DNA, the CDR3 is TGCGCCAGCCCCATTCGGGGACAGAGCATCTATGGCTACACCTTC. Its translation is CASPIRGQSIYGYTF.

This rearrangement joins TRBV6-5 to TRBJ1-6, with 7 bases identical to TRBD1. Germline loops: CDR1 MNHEY, CDR2 SVGAGI. V gave up 5 bases and J gave up 8 bases; unmatched junction bases: 9. The CDR3 is made up of 15 amino acids. In DNA form, the CDR3 reads TGTGCCAGCAGTGCCGCAAAGGGGGCATATTCACCCCTCCACTTT. Encoded protein: CASSAAKGAYSPLHF.

The gene calls are TRBV6-1 and TRBJ1-1, with D possibly TRBD1 on 6 matching bases. V was pared by 3 bases and J by 5 bases, with 16 bases between. This CDR3 has 15 amino acids. Looked up from germline, CDR1 is MNHNS and CDR2 is SASEGT. CDR3 residues: CASSDGGGLWTEAFF. CDR3 nucleotide sequence: TGTGCCAGCAGTGATGGCGGGGGCCTATGGACTGAAGCTTTCTTT.

The J gene is TRBJ1-4, the V gene TRBV2; tentative D call: TRBD1 (6 bases). Trimming stripped 9 bases from V and 1 base from J, with 12 bases between. The CDR3 loop spans 14 amino acids. Germline V gives CDR1 SNHLY, CDR2 FYNNEI. The CDR3 loop reads CASGEQGTNEKLFF. In DNA form, the CDR3 reads TGTGCCAGTGGGGAACAGGGAACTAATGAAAAACTGTTTTTT.